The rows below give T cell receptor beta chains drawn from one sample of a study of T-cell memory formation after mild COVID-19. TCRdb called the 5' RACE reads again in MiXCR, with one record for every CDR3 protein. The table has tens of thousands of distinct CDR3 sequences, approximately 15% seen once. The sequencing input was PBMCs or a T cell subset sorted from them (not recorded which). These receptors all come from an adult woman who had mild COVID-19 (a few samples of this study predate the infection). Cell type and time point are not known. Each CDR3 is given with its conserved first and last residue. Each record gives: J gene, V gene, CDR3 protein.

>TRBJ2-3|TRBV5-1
CASSLMVRTSTDTQYF
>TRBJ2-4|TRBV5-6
CASSLGTPANIQYF
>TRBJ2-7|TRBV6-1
CASSEWRAGTYEQYF
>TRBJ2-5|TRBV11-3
CASSAPVPSGRAQETQYF
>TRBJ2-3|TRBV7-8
CASSAMPLGSTDTQYF
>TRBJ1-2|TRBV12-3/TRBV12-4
CASSPGGVANYGYTF
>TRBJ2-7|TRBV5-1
CASSRLATTGTLTYEQYF
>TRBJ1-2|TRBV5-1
CASSLGGRFTF
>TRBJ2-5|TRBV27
CASSGDLVQETQYF
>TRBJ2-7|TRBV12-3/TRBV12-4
CASSPSRLTAYEQYF
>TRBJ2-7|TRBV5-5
CASSLHHEQYF
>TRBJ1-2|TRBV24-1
CATSGSLTAGYTF
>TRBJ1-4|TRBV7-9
CASSYQDQLNEKLFF
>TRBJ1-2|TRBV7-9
CASSQDGNYGYTF
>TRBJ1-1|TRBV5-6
CASSLGQSVTEAFF
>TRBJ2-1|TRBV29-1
CSVEGSEGSSYNEQFF
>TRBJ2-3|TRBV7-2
CASSLVWGGPDTDTQYF
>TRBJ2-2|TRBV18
CASSPPRTGVSGELFF
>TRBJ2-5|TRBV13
CASSPGPDYETQYF
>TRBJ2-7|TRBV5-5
CASSPGTFSYEQYF
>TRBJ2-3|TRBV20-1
CSARVGTSADTQYF
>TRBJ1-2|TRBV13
CASSSQFQTGYTF
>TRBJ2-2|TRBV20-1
CSARIQGEDAGELFF
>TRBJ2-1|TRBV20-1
CSAEREGPHSYNEQFF
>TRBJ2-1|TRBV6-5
CASSYSRGVNNEQFF
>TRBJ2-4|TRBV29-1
CSGIQGADGIQYF
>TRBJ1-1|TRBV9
CASSVKGTATEAFF
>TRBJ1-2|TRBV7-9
CASSLRNSDRRYYGYTF
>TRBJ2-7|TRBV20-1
CSAAGLAGGGSYEQYF
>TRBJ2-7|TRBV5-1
CASSLDREGYEQYF
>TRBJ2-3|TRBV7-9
CASSAGLAPRFAQYF
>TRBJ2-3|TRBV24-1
CATSARTSGTSSTDTQYF